This T cell receptor (beta chain) was sequenced during a study of T cells in Graves' hyperthyroidism and ophthalmopathy. Study background: Sampling of peripheral blood happened at initial diagnosis, prior to any treatment. General study points: It was a median approximately six months before onset that the model predicted ophthalmopathy.

The CDR3 sequence is 15 residues long. The germline V and J ends were trimmed by 3 bases and 0 bases, with 8 bases remaining between them. Germline values: CDR1 MDHEN, CDR2 SYDVKM. TCR beta CDR3 region amplification was performed from RNA transcripts. RT-PCR in the first round (using the HTBI primer set) targeted the TCR CDR3. TCRdb re-derived calls from the multiplex PCR reads in MiXCR, one entry per CDR3 protein. The table lists over 250,000 distinct CDR3 sequences, roughly 22% of them singletons, with around 62% in the top ten. Comment on this clonotype: Its antigen is still unknown.

PBMCs were derived from roughly 9.6 ml fresh peripheral blood. Source material: blood. This sequence joins TRBV28 and TRBJ1-4, with D unresolved. The receptor comes from a man between 25 and 39 years old with Graves' ophthalmopathy. CDR3 nucleotides: TGTGCCAGCAGTTTCGGGATATCAACTAATGAAAAACTGTTTTTT. Translation gives CASSFGISTNEKLFF.